The present T cell receptor beta chain was sequenced within a study of regulatory T cells in long-lasting Graves disease. Stated time point: newly diagnosed GD, antithyroid drugs for less than 3 months. PBMC RNA was the source of the TCR library. This clonotype was found many times. In building TCR beta libraries, iRepertoire HTBI primers were used together with Arm-PCR of CDR3 regions. Using its own MiXCR run on the multiplex PCR reads, TCRdb lists one record per CDR3 protein. The sample contains over 300,000 distinct CDR3 sequences, roughly a sixth of which appear only once. Losses at the gene ends were 7 bases for V and 7 bases for J; bases not matched to a gene: 10. The CDR3 extends over 14 amino acids.

This rearrangement joins TRBV12-3 or TRBV12-4 to TRBJ1-2; 9 nucleotides agree with TRBD1. Sequencing was performed on peripheral blood mononuclear cells (PBMCs), taken at new diagnosis, from a patient treated with antithyroid drugs. This clonotype was sampled from a female donor with Graves disease. In DNA form, the CDR3 reads TGTGCCAGCACCAGACAGGGGGGTTGGATTGGCTACACCTTC. This translates into CASTRQGGWIGYTF.